This is a list of T cell receptor beta chains from one sample in a study of blood T cell repertoires in COVID-19. Clones were sequenced by immunoSEQ multiplex PCR, and TCRdb holds only the in-frame ones, with some missing. Found here are around 99,000 clones, over 80% of them singletons; the top ten hold 1.1%. The specimen was peripheral blood. Receptors were obtained from a human donor in a cohort sampled during active COVID-19. Both conserved end residues are part of each CDR3. The D gene is left open where the match is weak. The size entry is marked missing in some rows and otherwise reads once, few, many or a size class.

d_gene	v_gene	abundance	j_gene	CDR3nt	CDR3aa
TRBD1	TRBV3-1/TRBV3-2	NA	TRBJ1-2	TGTGCCAGCAGGGGGGCCGGGACAGGGGGCTATGGCTACACCTTC	CASRGAGTGGYGYTF
TRBD2	TRBV5-1	NA	TRBJ2-5	TGCGCCAGCAGCCCGGGACTAGCGGGGGTTCAAGAGACCCAGTACTTC	CASSPGLAGVQETQYF
NA	TRBV21-1	NA	TRBJ2-3	TGTGCCAGCAGCAGAGAGCCCAACAGCCCCACTAGCACAGATACGCAGTATTTT	CASSREPNSPTSTDTQYF
NA	TRBV10-3	NA	TRBJ2-1	TGTGCCATCAGGGGTACGGGACACAGCCCTCAGTTCTTC	CAIRGTGHSPQFF
TRBD1	TRBV7-9	NA	TRBJ2-4	TGTGCCAGCATCCCCGTGGACAGGCCGGGGCAAAACATTCAGTACTTC	CASIPVDRPGQNIQYF
TRBD1	TRBV28	NA	TRBJ2-7	TGTGCCAGCAGTCTGGGACAGCGGACCTACGAGCAGTACTTC	CASSLGQRTYEQYF
NA	TRBV7-9	NA	TRBJ1-1	TGTGCCAGCAGCCCCGATCGGGGGGCTGAAGCTTTCTTT	CASSPDRGAEAFF
NA	TRBV3-1/TRBV3-2	NA	TRBJ1-1	TGTGCCAGCAGCCGAAACAGGAACACTGAAGCTTTCTTT	CASSRNRNTEAFF
NA	TRBV6-6	NA	TRBJ2-3	TGTGCCACCAGTGCCGGGTCTAGCAAAGATACGCAGTATTTT	CATSAGSSKDTQYF
NA	TRBV15	NA	TRBJ1-6	TGTGCCACCAGCAGGACAGACACGAATTCACCCCTCCACTTT	CATSRTDTNSPLHF
NA	TRBV5-1	once	TRBJ1-5	TGCGCCAGCAGCTTGGACCTAAATCAGCCCCAGCATTTT	CASSLDLNQPQHF
TRBD1	TRBV7-3	NA	TRBJ2-5	TGTGCCAGCAGCCGCCGACAGGGTTTAGGGGAGACCCAGTACTTC	CASSRRQGLGETQYF
NA	TRBV21-1	NA	TRBJ2-7	TGTGCCAGCAGCAAAGTCCAGCGGGAGCCAACCTACGAGCAGTACTTC	CASSKVQREPTYEQYF
TRBD2	TRBV9	NA	TRBJ2-1	TGTGCCAGCAGCCCAAGAGCGGGGGCCCCTAACAATGAGCAGTTCTTC	CASSPRAGAPNNEQFF
TRBD1	TRBV18	NA	TRBJ1-3	TGTGCCAGCTCACCACCGAATACAGGGGACGGAAACACCATATATTTT	CASSPPNTGDGNTIYF
TRBD1	TRBV27	NA	TRBJ2-2	TGTGCCAGCAGTCCAAAGACAGGGGTCGCCGGGGAGCTGTTTTTT	CASSPKTGVAGELFF
TRBD1	TRBV6-6	NA	TRBJ1-2	TGTGCCAGCAGTTCCGGGACAGGGGGCGGGTATGGCTACACCTTC	CASSSGTGGGYGYTF
NA	TRBV4-3	NA	TRBJ1-2	TGCGCCAGCAGCCAAGATCGGGCAGGGCCTCGTGGCTACACCTTC	CASSQDRAGPRGYTF
NA	TRBV7-6	NA	TRBJ2-7	TGTGCCAGCAGCGTAGATACAGGGTTTCGGAACGAGCAGTACTTC	CASSVDTGFRNEQYF
TRBD1	TRBV3-1/TRBV3-2	NA	TRBJ2-7	TGTGCCAGCAGCCAAGGCCGAGCGGGACAGGGCTACGAGCAGTACTTC	CASSQGRAGQGYEQYF
TRBD2	TRBV7-8	NA	TRBJ2-2	TGTGCCAGCAGCTTGGTGACTAGCGGGATTAACACCGGGGAGCTGTTTTTT	CASSLVTSGINTGELFF
NA	TRBV24-1	once	TRBJ2-3	TGTGCCACCAGTGATTCGATTAGGGGACTCGCTCGGGATACGCAGTATTTT	CATSDSIRGLARDTQYF
NA	TRBV23-1	once	TRBJ1-1	TGCGCCAGCAGTCAATCGGGAGGGTGCCAAGCTTTCTTT	CASSQSGGCQAFF
TRBD1	TRBV10-3	NA	TRBJ1-5	TGTGCCACCTCGACAGGGATAAGCAATCAGCCCCAGCATTTT	CATSTGISNQPQHF
NA	TRBV24-1	NA	TRBJ2-2	TGTGCCACCCGCCGGGGGAACACCGGGGAGCTGTTTTTT	CATRRGNTGELFF
NA	TRBV10-3	few	TRBJ1-5	TGTGCCATCAGCGGGAGGGGCGAGGATAGCAATCAGCCCCAGCATTTT	CAISGRGEDSNQPQHF
TRBD1	TRBV5-1	NA	TRBJ2-2	TGCGCCAGCAGCTTTTCCGGGACAGGGGGCGGCACCGGGGAGCTGTTTTTT	CASSFSGTGGGTGELFF
TRBD2	TRBV4-3	NA	TRBJ2-1	TGCGCCAGCAGCCAAGAGGCGGCTAGCGGCTACAATGAGCAGTTCTTC	CASSQEAASGYNEQFF
TRBD1	TRBV12-3/TRBV12-4	NA	TRBJ1-5	TGTGCCAGCAATTACAGGGGTTCGGTGCCCCAGCATTTT	CASNYRGSVPQHF
TRBD2	TRBV14	once	TRBJ2-1	TGTGCCAGCAGCGGGTTTGGGGGGGGAGCCAATGAGCAGTTCTTC	CASSGFGGGANEQFF
NA	TRBV2	NA	TRBJ2-3	TGTGCCAGCAGTGGGGTCGACTATGATACGCAGTATTTT	CASSGVDYDTQYF
TRBD1	TRBV10-3	NA	TRBJ1-6	TGTGCCATCACTTGGGGACAGGGGAATTCACCCCTCCACTTT	CAITWGQGNSPLHF
NA	TRBV25-1	NA	TRBJ1-6	TGTGCCAGCAGTGGGCGGGGGATAAGTTCACCCCTCCACTTT	CASSGRGISSPLHF
NA	TRBV6-5	NA	TRBJ2-7	TGTGCCAGCAGTTATAGGGGATCCTACGAGCAGTACTTC	CASSYRGSYEQYF
NA	TRBV7-2	NA	TRBJ2-6	TGTGCCAGCAGCTTAGGAGGGAGCTCTGGGGCCAACGTCCTGACTTTC	CASSLGGSSGANVLTF
NA	TRBV9	NA	TRBJ2-7	TGTGCCAGCAGCGTAGACGGCGGAGAGCAGTACTTC	CASSVDGGEQYF
NA	TRBV5-1	once	TRBJ1-4	TGCGCCAGCAGCTTGGACAGGGCGAATGAAAAACTGTTTTTT	CASSLDRANEKLFF
NA	TRBV19	once	TRBJ2-5	TGTGCCAGTAGTGGGGGGTTGGGGGAGACCCAGTACTTC	CASSGGLGETQYF
NA	TRBV18	few	TRBJ1-5	TGTGCCAGCTCACACAGTAGTGGCCAGCCCCAGCATTTT	CASSHSSGQPQHF
NA	TRBV27	NA	TRBJ2-1	TGTGCCAGCAGTTTACGTTCCGGCAATGAGCAGTTCTTC	CASSLRSGNEQFF
TRBD1	TRBV11-2	NA	TRBJ2-4	TGTGCCAGCAGCGTCGACAGGGAAAACATTCAGTACTTC	CASSVDRENIQYF
NA	TRBV2	once	TRBJ2-3	TGTGCCAGCAGGGCCTTCTTGGACAGACACACAGATACGCAGTATTTT	CASRAFLDRHTDTQYF